This entry lists 25 T cell receptor beta chains sequenced from one sample in a study of regulatory T cells in long-lasting Graves disease. The time point is: persistent/refractory GD, antithyroid drugs over 5 years with positive TRAb. The TCR library was made from RNA that had been extracted from PBMCs in TRIzol. Arm-PCR of CDR3 regions with iRepertoire HTBI primers generated TCR beta libraries. TCRdb called the multiplex PCR reads again in MiXCR, with one record for every CDR3 protein. The sample shows 350,000 to 450,000 distinct CDR3 sequences, less than 30% of them seen only once. The input for sequencing was peripheral blood mononuclear cells (PBMCs), taken when the disease was refractory, from a patient treated with antithyroid drugs. The source of these receptors is a woman aged 40-49 years with Graves disease.

In its sample, this clonotype was seen a few times. This chain uses TRBV6-2 or TRBV6-3 with TRBJ1-1; TRBD1 aligns across 7 bases. CDR1 and CDR2 from the germline V gene are MNHEY and SVGEGT. The CDR3 runs to 16 residues. V trimming: 3 bases; J trimming: 1 base; junction bases outside the gene matches: 8. The CDR3 bases are TGTGCCAGCAGTTATACAGGGGTTGGATGGAACACTGAAGCTTTCTTT. Translating gives CASSYTGVGWNTEAFF.

This clonotype came up many times. The J gene is TRBJ1-5, the V gene TRBV12-3 or TRBV12-4; possible D gene TRBD1, 6 bases. CDR3 length: 13 amino acids. Trimming took 6 bases from V and 3 from J, leaving 9 bases between them. The CDR3 DNA is TGTGCCAGCAGCGACAGGCTCAATCAGCCCCAGCATTTT. This encodes CASSDRLNQPQHF.

This chain connects TRBV5-4 to TRBJ2-5; either TRBD1 or TRBD2 may fit D (5 bases each). Germline V gene sequence: CDR1 SGHNT, CDR2 YYREEE (reference sequence). The CDR3 contains 14 residues. The V gene lost 4 bases and the J gene lost 5 bases, with 15 bases spanning the gap. CDR3 in amino acids: CASSVTGPRETQYF. The CDR3 nucleotides are TGTGCCAGCAGCGTTACGGGACCAAGGGAGACCCAGTACTTC.

The gene calls are TRBV29-1 and TRBJ2-1, with a tentative D call TRBD2 (6 bases). The CDR3 covers 14 residues. Trimming stripped 3 bases from V and 5 bases from J, with 14 bases between. Germline-derived CDR1 and CDR2 are SQVTM and ANQGSEA. CDR3 sequence: CSVDAGNAHNEQFF. CDR3 coding DNA: TGCAGCGTTGACGCGGGGAACGCCCACAATGAGCAGTTCTTC.

This clonotype came up many times. A read error may produce the germline difference seen at one junction end. The chain combines TRBV11-2 with TRBJ2-4; TRBD1 or TRBD2 may be the D gene (5 bases each). The CDR3 length is 16 residues. The germline gives CDR1 SGHAT, CDR2 FQNNGV. The CDR3 loop reads CASSLDAQEEKNIQYF. Written as DNA, the CDR3 is TGTGCCAGCAGCCTAGATGCACAGGAGGAAAAAAACATTCAGTACTTC.

This clonotype was counted ten times or more. The V gene is TRBV13, the J gene TRBJ1-1; D gene uncertain. CDR3 length: 12 residues. CDR1 is PRHDT and CDR2 is FYEKMQ in the germline V gene (reference sequence). The V and J ends lost 2 bases and 7 bases respectively, with 8 bases between them. The DNA for the CDR3 is TGTGCCAGCAGCTTAAGGACCAGTGAAGCTTTCTTT. Its protein is CASSLRTSEAFF. The full variable domain, in which reference TRBV13 and TRBJ1-1 provide the parts outside the CDR3, is AAGVIQSPRHLIKEKRETATLKCYPIPRHDTVYWYQQGPGQDPQFLISFYEKMQSDKGSIPDRFSAQQFSDYHSELNMSSLELGDSALYFCASSLRTSEAFFGQGTRLTVV.

There are many counts of this clonotype. This chain connects TRBV11-3 to TRBJ2-1; 9 positions match TRBD2. J was trimmed by 8 bases and V by 5 bases; bases with no gene match: 16. Germline loops: CDR1 SGHNT, CDR2 YENEEA. CDR3 size: 17 residues. The CDR3 nucleotides are TGTGCCAGCAGCCTGGGGACTAGCTCTCTGCCCGTCCATGAGCAGTTCTTC. Protein: CASSLGTSSLPVHEQFF.

In this sample, this clonotype turned up a few times. The rearrangement joins TRBV6-2 or TRBV6-3 to TRBJ1-1, with D possibly TRBD1 on 5 matching bases. Germline V gene data show CDR1 as MNHEY and CDR2 as SVGEGT. The CDR3 covers 13 residues. The V gene lost 6 bases and the J gene lost 6 bases, with 14 bases spanning the gap. CDR3 DNA sequence: TGTGCCAGCAGCCCGGGACCAAGAGCTGAAGCTTTCTTT. Its translation is CASSPGPRAEAFF.

This clonotype was seen many times. Written as DNA, the CDR3 is TGTGCCAGCAGTGACCGGGACTCTAATGAAAAACTGTTTTTT. Translation: CASSDRDSNEKLFF. V and J are TRBV6-1 and TRBJ1-4, with D perhaps matching TRBD1 (5 bases). There are 14 residues in the CDR3. CDR1 is MNHNS and CDR2 is SASEGT in the germline V gene. V was trimmed by 3 bases and J by 3 bases, leaving 8 bases between them.

This clonotype appeared a few times. The V gene is TRBV28, the J gene TRBJ2-3; 14 bases are a match to TRBD2. The CDR3 spans 20 residues. CDR1 is MDHEN, CDR2 SYDVKM, per germline. V shed 1 base, J shed 0 bases, and the junction held 9 bases outside the gene matches. The DNA of the CDR3 is TGTGCCAGCAGTTTATCACACTGGACTAGCGGGAGGAAAAGCACAGATACGCAGTATTTT. Translating it yields CASSLSHWTSGRKSTDTQYF.

The CDR3 region has the DNA TGCAGTGCTAGGGACAGAACCCGGCCCTACGAGCAGTACTTC. This encodes CSARDRTRPYEQYF. The chain has TRBV20-1 and TRBJ2-7; possible D gene TRBD1, 6 bases. Trimming pared 3 bases from V and 2 bases from J, leaving 14 bases between. Germline CDR1 is DFQATT and CDR2 is SNEGSKA (reference sequence). The CDR3 runs 14 residues.

The table lists this clonotype with a few counts. The rearrangement uses TRBV27 and TRBJ2-2, with a possible D match to TRBD2 (6 bases). V dropped 3 bases and J dropped 7 bases, with 18 bases sitting between them. The CDR3 spans 16 residues. Germline CDR1 and CDR2: MNHEY and SMNVEV (reference sequence). CDR3 in DNA: TGTGCCAGCAGTTTCCCCTCCGGGAGAAAGAACGGGGAGCTGTTTTTT. Translation: CASSFPSGRKNGELFF.

This clonotype came up many times. The chain carries TRBV2 and TRBJ2-7; 10 nucleotides line up with TRBD1. Germline CDR1 and CDR2: SNHLY and FYNNEI. This CDR3 contains 15 residues. V was clipped by 6 bases and J by 3 bases; unmatched bases: 8. Here the CDR3 DNA reads TGTGCCAGCAGACGTGCCGGGACAGGGGACTACGAGCAGTACTTC. Its translation is CASRRAGTGDYEQYF.

Turning to this clonotype: Since a much larger clone is just one base distant, this may be a read error. The genes are TRBV2 and TRBJ2-7, with a tentative D call TRBD2 (5 bases). The CDR3 spans 14 residues. Germline CDR1 reads SNHLY; CDR2 reads FYNNEI. V lost 7 bases and J 3 bases, leaving 16 bases between the germline ends. CDR3 loop: CASIYGKNVYEQYF. In DNA form, the CDR3 reads TGTGCCAGCATCTACGGGAAAAATGTCTACGAGCAGTACTTC.

There are many counts of this clonotype. The V call is TRBV11-2, the J call TRBJ1-1, with unresolved D. The V and J ends lost 2 bases and 1 base respectively, with 14 bases between them. This CDR3 region has 16 residues. Germline V gene data show CDR1 as SGHAT and CDR2 as FQNNGV. CDR3 residues: CASSLFANLGNTEAFF. The DNA of the CDR3 is TGTGCCAGCAGCTTATTTGCCAACTTAGGGAACACTGAAGCTTTCTTT.

This sequence joins TRBV25-1 and TRBJ1-2; D possibly corresponds to TRBD1 (5 bases). CDR1 and CDR2 from the germline V gene are MGHDK and SYGVNS. V was clipped by 5 bases and J by 0 bases, with 7 bases between them. The CDR3 runs to 13 residues. The CDR3, as DNA: TGTGCCAGCAGTAGGGGAGCTAACTATGGCTACACCTTC. Translated: CASSRGANYGYTF.

This clonotype was counted many times. This chain connects TRBV20-1 to TRBJ2-5; possible D gene TRBD1, 5 bases. The CDR3 is made up of 12 amino acids. Trimming shortened V by 4 bases and J by 1 base, and 7 bases separated the two germline ends. Looked up from germline, CDR1 is DFQATT and CDR2 is SNEGSKA (reference sequence). The CDR3, as DNA: TGCAGTGCTACAGGGCCCCAAGAGACCCAGTACTTC. Its translation is CSATGPQETQYF.

This clonotype has a count of ten or more. The V call is TRBV11-2, the J call TRBJ2-5; 7 bases match TRBD1. Trimming removed 5 bases from V and 5 bases from J; junction bases left unmatched: 11. This CDR3 is 15 amino acids long. Germline loops: CDR1 SGHAT, CDR2 FQNNGV. The CDR3 region is CASSRQGRVGETQYF. As DNA, the CDR3 is TGTGCCAGCAGCAGACAGGGAAGGGTTGGGGAGACCCAGTACTTC.

The gene calls are TRBV4-1 and TRBJ2-2, with 10 bases fitting TRBD2. The germline gives CDR1 MGHRA, CDR2 YSYEKL. The V gene end was trimmed by 2 bases and the J gene end by 2 bases; junction bases not matched to a gene: 5. This CDR3 comprises 17 residues. Here the CDR3 reads CASSQTGTSANTGELFF. CDR3 coding DNA: TGCGCCAGCAGCCAAACCGGGACTAGCGCTAACACCGGGGAGCTGTTTTTT.

This clonotype was seen at least ten times. The chain couples TRBV27 to TRBJ1-5; TRBD1 aligns across 7 bases. This CDR3 is built from 16 residues. V lost 6 bases to trimming and J lost 0 bases; unmatched junction nucleotides: 8. Germline CDR1 is MNHEY and CDR2 is SMNVEV (reference sequence). This CDR3 reads CASRSGGGLSNQPQHF. The DNA of the CDR3 is TGTGCCAGCAGGTCGGGAGGGGGCCTTAGCAATCAGCCCCAGCATTTT.

The chain carries TRBV20-1 and TRBJ2-7; D call uncertain. Trimming took 0 bases from V and 2 from J, leaving 14 bases between them. This CDR3 region has 15 residues. Germline lookup yields CDR1 DFQATT and CDR2 SNEGSKA (reference sequence). The CDR3 region is CSARDRKDPTYEQYF. In nucleotides, the CDR3 is TGCAGTGCTAGAGATCGGAAGGATCCAACCTACGAGCAGTACTTC.

This clonotype was seen a few times. The chain is built from TRBV28 and TRBJ2-3, with D perhaps being TRBD1 or TRBD2 (6 bases each). CDR1 MDHEN and CDR2 SYDVKM come from the germline V gene. The CDR3 is 16 residues long. Trimming removed 7 bases from V and 3 bases from J, with 20 bases in between. The CDR3 nucleotides read TGTGCCAGCACTTACCTCGGGGGCGCAGATACAGATACGCAGTATTTT. Protein product: CASTYLGGADTDTQYF.

This clonotype was seen many times. CDR3 coding DNA: TGTGCCAGCAGCCCATTTGTATCCCTCCACTTT. Amino acid sequence: CASSPFVSLHF. The gene calls are TRBV7-6 and TRBJ1-6; unclear D gene. Between the trimmed V and J ends, which lost 5 bases and 14 bases, there was a span of 10 bases. The length of the CDR3 is 11 residues. Germline V lookup: CDR1 SGHVS, CDR2 FNYEAQ.

The rearrangement joins TRBV19 to TRBJ1-3; TRBD1 aligns across 8 bases. With V trimmed by 11 bases and J by 0 bases, 9 bases remained unmatched. The CDR3 runs to 15 residues. Germline V gene sequence: CDR1 LNHDA, CDR2 SQIVND (reference sequence). CDR3 loop: CAAKQGDVSGNTIYF. The CDR3 bases are TGTGCCGCGAAACAGGGGGACGTCTCTGGAAACACCATATATTTT.

A few counts support this clonotype. The chain links TRBV13 to TRBJ2-6, with D perhaps matching TRBD1 (6 bases). The CDR3 extends over 17 amino acids. Germline CDR1 and CDR2: PRHDT and FYEKMQ (reference sequence). The ends were cut back, 5 bases at V and 0 bases at J, with 14 bases in the middle. This CDR3 reads CASSPATGISGANVLTF. The CDR3 nucleotides read TGTGCCAGCAGCCCGGCTACAGGGATCTCTGGGGCCAACGTCCTGACTTTC.